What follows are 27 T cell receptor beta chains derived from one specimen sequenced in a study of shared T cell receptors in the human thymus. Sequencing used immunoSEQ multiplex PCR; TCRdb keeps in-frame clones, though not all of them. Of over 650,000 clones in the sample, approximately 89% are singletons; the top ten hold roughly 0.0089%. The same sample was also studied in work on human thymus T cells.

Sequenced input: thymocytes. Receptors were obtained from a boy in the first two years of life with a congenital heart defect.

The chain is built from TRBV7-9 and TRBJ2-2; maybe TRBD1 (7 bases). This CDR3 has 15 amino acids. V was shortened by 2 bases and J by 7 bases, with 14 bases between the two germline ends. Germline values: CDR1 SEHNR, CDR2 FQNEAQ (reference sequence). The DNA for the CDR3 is TGTGCCAGCAGCTTACACAGGGGAGGCGGCGGGGAGCTGTTTTTT. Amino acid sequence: CASSLHRGGGGELFF.

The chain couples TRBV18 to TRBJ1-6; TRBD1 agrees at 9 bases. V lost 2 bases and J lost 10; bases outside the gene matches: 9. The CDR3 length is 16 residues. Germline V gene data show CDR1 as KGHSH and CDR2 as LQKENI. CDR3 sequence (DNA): TGTGCCAGCTCACCAGATAGGGGACAGGGAGGATCACCCCTCCACTTT. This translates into CASSPDRGQGGSPLHF. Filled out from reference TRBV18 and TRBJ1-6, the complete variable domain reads NAGVMQNPRHLVRRRGQEARLRCSPMKGHSHVYWYRQLPEEGLKFMVYLQKENIIDESGMPKERFSAEFPKEGPSILRIQQVVRGDSAAYFCASSPDRGQGGSPLHFGNGTRLTVT.

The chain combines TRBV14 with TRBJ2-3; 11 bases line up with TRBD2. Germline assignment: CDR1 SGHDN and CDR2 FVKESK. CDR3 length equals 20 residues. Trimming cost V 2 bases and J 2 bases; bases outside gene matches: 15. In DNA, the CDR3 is TGTGCCAGCAGCCAACACCCTGGGGGCAGACTAGCGGGACCCACAGATACGCAGTATTTT. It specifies CASSQHPGGRLAGPTDTQYF.

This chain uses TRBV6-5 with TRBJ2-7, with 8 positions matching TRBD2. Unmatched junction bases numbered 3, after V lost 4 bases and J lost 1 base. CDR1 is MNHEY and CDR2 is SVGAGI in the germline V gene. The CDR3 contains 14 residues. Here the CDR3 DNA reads TGTGCCAGCAGTTTTAGCGGGGTGTCCTACGAGCAGTACTTC. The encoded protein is CASSFSGVSYEQYF.

CDR3 coding DNA: TGTGCCAGCAGTCAGACCCGGGACAGGGTACCCACTGAAGCTTTCTTT. Its translation is CASSQTRDRVPTEAFF. The chain carries TRBV27 and TRBJ1-1; 9 bases line up with TRBD1. V was pared by 5 bases and J by 4 bases, with 11 bases of the junction left unmatched. Germline V CDR1 and CDR2: MNHEY, SMNVEV (reference sequence). This CDR3 contains 16 residues.

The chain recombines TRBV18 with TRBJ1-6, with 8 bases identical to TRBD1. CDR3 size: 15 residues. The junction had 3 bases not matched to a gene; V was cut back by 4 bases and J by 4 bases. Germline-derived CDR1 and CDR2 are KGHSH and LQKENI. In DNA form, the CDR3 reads TGTGCCAGCTCACAGGACAGGGTGTATAATTCACCCCTCCACTTT. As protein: CASSQDRVYNSPLHF.

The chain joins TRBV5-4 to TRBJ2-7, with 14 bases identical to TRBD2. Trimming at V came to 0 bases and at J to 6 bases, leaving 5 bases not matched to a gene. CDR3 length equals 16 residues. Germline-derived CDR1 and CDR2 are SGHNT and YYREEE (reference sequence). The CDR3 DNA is TGTGCCAGCAGCTTGGGAGGGACTAGCGGGAGAGGCGAGCAGTACTTC. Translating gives CASSLGGTSGRGEQYF.

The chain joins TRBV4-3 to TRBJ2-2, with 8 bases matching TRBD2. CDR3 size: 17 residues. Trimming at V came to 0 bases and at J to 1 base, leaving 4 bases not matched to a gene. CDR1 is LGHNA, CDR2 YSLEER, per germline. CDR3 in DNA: TGCGCCAGCAGCCAAGACGGACTAGCCGTGAACACCGGGGAGCTGTTTTTT. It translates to CASSQDGLAVNTGELFF.

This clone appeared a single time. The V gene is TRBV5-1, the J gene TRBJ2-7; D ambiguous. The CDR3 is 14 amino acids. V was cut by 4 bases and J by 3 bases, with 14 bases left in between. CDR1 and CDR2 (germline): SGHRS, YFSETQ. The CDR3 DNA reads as TGCGCCAGCAGCCCGCCGGGTTATTACTACGAGCAGTACTTC. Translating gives CASSPPGYYYEQYF.

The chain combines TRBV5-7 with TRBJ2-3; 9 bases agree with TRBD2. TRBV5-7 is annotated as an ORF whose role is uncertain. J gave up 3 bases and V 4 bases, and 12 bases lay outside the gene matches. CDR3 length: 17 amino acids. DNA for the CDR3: TGTGCCAGCAGCCCGCGGGGGGGGCGTCAGTTTACAGATACGCAGTATTTT. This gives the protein CASSPRGGRQFTDTQYF.

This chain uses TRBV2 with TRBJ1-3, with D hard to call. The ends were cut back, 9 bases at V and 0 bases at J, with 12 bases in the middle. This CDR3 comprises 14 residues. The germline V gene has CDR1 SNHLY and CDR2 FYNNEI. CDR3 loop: CASNGSSSGNTIYF. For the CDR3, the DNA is TGTGCCAGTAACGGTAGTAGCTCTGGAAACACCATATATTTT.

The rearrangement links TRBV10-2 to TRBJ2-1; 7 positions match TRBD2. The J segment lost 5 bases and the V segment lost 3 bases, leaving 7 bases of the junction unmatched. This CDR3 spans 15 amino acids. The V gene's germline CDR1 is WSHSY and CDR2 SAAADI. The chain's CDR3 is CASSDSGDYDNEQFF. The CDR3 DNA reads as TGCGCCAGCAGTGATTCGGGGGACTACGACAATGAGCAGTTCTTC.

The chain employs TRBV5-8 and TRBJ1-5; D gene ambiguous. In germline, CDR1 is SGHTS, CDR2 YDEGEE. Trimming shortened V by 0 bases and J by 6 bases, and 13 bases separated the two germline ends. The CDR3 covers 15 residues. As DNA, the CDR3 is TGTGCCAGCAGCTTGGAGCCTGACCCAGGTCAGCCCCAGCATTTT. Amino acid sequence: CASSLEPDPGQPQHF. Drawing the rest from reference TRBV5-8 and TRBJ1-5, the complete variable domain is EAGVTQSPTHLIKTRGQQATLRCSPISGHTSVYWYQQALGLGLQFLLWYDEGEERNRGNFPPRFSGRQFPNYSSELNVNALELEDSALYLCASSLEPDPGQPQHFGDGTRLSIL.

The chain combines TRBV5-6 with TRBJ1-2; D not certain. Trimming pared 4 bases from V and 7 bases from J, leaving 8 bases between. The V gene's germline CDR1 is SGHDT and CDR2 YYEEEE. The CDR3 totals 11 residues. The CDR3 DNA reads TGTGCCAGCAGCGGCACAGCTGGCTACACCTTC. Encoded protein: CASSGTAGYTF.

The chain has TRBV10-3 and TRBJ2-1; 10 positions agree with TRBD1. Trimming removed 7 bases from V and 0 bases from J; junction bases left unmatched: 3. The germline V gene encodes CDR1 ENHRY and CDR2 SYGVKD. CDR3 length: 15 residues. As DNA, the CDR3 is TGTGCCATCACCAGGACAGGGGGCTCCTACAATGAGCAGTTCTTC. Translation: CAITRTGGSYNEQFF.

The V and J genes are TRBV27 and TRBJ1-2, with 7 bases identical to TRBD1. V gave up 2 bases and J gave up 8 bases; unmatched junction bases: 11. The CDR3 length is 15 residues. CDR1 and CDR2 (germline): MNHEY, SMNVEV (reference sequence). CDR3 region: CASSLPGQPCQGYTF. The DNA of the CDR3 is TGTGCCAGCAGTTTACCGGGACAGCCTTGCCAAGGCTACACCTTC.

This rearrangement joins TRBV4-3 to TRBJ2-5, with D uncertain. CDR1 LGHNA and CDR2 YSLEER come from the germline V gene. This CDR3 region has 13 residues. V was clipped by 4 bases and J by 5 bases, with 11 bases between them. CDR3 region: CASSRQRRETQYF. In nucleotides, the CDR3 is TGCGCCAGCAGCCGCCAACGCAGGGAGACCCAGTACTTC.

CDR3 loop: CASSLCRPTSDHTDTQYF. The CDR3, as DNA: TGTGCCAGCAGTTTATGCCGGCCTACTAGCGACCACACAGATACGCAGTATTTT. The V gene is TRBV28, the J gene TRBJ2-3, with 7 bases aligning to TRBD2. Germline loops: CDR1 MDHEN, CDR2 SYDVKM. The V gene end was trimmed by 0 bases and the J gene end by 2 bases; junction bases not matched to a gene: 11. This CDR3 has 18 residues.

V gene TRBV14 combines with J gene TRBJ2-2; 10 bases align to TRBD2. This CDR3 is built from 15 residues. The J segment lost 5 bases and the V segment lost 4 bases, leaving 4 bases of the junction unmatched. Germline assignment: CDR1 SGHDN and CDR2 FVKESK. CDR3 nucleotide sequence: TGTGCCAGCAGCCTAGGGACTAGCGCTACCGGGGAGCTGTTTTTT. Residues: CASSLGTSATGELFF.

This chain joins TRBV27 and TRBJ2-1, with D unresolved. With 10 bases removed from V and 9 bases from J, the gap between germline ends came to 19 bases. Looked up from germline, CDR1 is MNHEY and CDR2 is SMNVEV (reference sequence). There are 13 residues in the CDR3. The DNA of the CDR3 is TGTGCCACGGTTAGCCCCCGGTACGGTGAGCAGTTCTTC. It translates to CATVSPRYGEQFF.

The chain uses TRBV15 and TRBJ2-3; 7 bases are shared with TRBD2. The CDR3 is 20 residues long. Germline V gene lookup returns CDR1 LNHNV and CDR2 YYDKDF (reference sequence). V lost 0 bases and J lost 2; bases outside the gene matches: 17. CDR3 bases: TGTGCCACCAGCAGAGACCGCCCGGGGAGGGTTACCATGATCACAGATACGCAGTATTTT. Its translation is CATSRDRPGRVTMITDTQYF.

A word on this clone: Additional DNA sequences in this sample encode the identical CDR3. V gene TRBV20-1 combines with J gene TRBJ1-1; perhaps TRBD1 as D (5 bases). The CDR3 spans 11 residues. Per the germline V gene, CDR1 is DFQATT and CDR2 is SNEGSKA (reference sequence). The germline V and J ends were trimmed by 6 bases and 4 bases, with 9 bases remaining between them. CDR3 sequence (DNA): TGCAGTGCGAGCGGGGGCACTGAAGCTTTCTTT. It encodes CSASGGTEAFF.

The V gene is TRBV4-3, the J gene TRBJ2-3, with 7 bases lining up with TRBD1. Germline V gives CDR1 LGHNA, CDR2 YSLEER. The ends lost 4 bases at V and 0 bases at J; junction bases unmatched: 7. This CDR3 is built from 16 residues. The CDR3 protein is CASSPSGQLSTDTQYF. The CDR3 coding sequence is TGCGCCAGCAGCCCCTCGGGACAGCTTAGCACAGATACGCAGTATTTT.

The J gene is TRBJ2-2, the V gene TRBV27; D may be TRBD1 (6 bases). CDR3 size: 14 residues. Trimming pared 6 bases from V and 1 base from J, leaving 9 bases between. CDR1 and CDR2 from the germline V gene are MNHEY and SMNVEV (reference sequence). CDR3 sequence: CASRRTENTGELFF. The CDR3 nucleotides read TGTGCCAGCAGGCGGACAGAGAACACCGGGGAGCTGTTTTTT.

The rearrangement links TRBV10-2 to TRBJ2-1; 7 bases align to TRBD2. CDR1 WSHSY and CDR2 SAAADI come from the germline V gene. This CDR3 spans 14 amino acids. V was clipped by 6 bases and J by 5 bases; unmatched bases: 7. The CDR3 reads CASRGGSSHNEQFF. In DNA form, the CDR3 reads TGCGCCAGCAGGGGCGGGAGTTCCCACAATGAGCAGTTCTTC.

The CDR3 is CASSPGGVLAFF. CDR3 DNA: TGTGCCAGCAGCCCCGGGGGGGTATTAGCTTTCTTT. The chain employs TRBV6-6 and TRBJ1-1, with D maybe TRBD1 (5 bases). Deletions cut 6 bases from V and 10 bases from J, with 15 bases between. This CDR3 has 12 residues. CDR1 is MNHNY and CDR2 is SVGAGI in the germline V gene (reference sequence).

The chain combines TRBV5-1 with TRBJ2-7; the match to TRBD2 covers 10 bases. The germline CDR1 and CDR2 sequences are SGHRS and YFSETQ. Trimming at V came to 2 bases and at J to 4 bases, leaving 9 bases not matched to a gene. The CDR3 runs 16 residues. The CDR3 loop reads CASSFMSSGSRYEQYF. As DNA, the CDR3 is TGCGCCAGCAGCTTTATGTCTAGCGGGAGTAGGTACGAGCAGTACTTC.